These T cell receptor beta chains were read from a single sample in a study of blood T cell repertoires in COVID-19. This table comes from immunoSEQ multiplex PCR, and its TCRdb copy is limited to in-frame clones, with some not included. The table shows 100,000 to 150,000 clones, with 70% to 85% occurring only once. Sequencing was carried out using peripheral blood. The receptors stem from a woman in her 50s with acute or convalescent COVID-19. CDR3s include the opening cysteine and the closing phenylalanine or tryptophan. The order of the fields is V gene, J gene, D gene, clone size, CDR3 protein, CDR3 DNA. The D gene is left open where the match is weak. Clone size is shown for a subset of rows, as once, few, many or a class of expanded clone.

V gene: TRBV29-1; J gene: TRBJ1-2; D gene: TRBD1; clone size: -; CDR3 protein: CSATTPGPTGLSYGYTF; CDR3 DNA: TGCAGCGCCACAACCCCGGGGCCGACAGGGTTGAGCTATGGCTACACCTTC
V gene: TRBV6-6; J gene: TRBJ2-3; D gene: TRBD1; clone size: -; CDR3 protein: CASSPGQGAFDTQYF; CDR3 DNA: TGTGCCAGCAGCCCCGGACAGGGGGCCTTTGATACGCAGTATTTT
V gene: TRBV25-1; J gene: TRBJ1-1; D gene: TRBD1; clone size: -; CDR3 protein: CASSEQGARVTEAFF; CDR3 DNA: TGTGCCAGCAGTGAACAGGGGGCGCGAGTGACTGAAGCTTTCTTT
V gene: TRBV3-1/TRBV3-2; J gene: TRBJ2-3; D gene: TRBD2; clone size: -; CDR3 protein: CASSQDRLAGPPITSTDTQYF; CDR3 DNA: TGTGCCAGCAGCCAAGATAGACTAGCGGGCCCTCCTATCACTAGCACAGATACGCAGTATTTT
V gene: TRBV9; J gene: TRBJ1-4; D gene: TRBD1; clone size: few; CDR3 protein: CASSAEDREKLFF; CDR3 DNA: TGTGCCAGCAGCGCCGAGGACAGGGAAAAACTGTTTTTT
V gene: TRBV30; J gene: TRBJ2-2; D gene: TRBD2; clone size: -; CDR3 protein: CALTPGTSGGGELFF; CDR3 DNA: TGTGCCCTCACCCCCGGGACTAGCGGCGGCGGGGAGCTGTTTTTT
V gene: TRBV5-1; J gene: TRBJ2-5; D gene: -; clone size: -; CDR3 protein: CASSLVLAQETQYF; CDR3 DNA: TGCGCCAGCAGCTTGGTTCTAGCCCAAGAGACCCAGTACTTC
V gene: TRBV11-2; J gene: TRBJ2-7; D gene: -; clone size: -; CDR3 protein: CASKKSTYEQYF; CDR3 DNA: TGTGCCAGCAAAAAATCAACCTACGAGCAGTACTTC
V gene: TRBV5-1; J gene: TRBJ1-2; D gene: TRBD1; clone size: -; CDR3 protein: CASSSGTGAYGYTF; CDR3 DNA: TGCGCCAGCAGTTCCGGGACAGGGGCCTATGGCTACACCTTC
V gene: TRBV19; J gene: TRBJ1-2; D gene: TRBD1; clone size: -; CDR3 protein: CASRFGTGPTYGYTF; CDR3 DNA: TGTGCCAGCCGGTTCGGGACAGGGCCCACCTATGGCTACACCTTC
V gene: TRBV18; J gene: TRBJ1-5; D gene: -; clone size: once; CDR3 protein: CASSPGVASNQPQHF; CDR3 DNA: TGTGCCAGCTCACCCGGGGTGGCTAGCAATCAGCCCCAGCATTTT
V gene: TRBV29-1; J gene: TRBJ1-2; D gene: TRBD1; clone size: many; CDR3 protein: CSVADRDYGYTF; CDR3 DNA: TGCAGCGTTGCCGACAGGGACTATGGCTACACCTTC
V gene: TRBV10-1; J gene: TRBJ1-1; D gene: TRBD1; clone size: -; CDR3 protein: CASSKRDRGRVAEAFF; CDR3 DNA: TGCGCCAGCAGTAAACGGGACAGGGGGAGAGTCGCTGAAGCTTTCTTT
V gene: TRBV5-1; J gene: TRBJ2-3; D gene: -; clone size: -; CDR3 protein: CASSFRESSTDTQYF; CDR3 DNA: TGCGCCAGCAGCTTTCGGGAATCTAGCACAGATACGCAGTATTTT
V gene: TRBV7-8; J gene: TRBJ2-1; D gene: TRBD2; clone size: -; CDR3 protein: CASSPRNLVAGGRHNEQFF; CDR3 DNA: TGTGCCAGCAGCCCGCGGAATCTAGTAGCGGGGGGCCGCCACAATGAGCAGTTCTTC
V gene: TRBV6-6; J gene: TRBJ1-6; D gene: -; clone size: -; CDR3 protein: CASSYGEPNSPLHF; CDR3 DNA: TGTGCCAGCAGTTACGGGGAGCCAAATTCACCCCTCCACTTT
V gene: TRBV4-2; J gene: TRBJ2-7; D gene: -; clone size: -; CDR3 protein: CASSQGGPYEQYF; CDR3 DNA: TGTGCCAGCAGCCAAGGAGGGCCCTACGAGCAGTACTTC